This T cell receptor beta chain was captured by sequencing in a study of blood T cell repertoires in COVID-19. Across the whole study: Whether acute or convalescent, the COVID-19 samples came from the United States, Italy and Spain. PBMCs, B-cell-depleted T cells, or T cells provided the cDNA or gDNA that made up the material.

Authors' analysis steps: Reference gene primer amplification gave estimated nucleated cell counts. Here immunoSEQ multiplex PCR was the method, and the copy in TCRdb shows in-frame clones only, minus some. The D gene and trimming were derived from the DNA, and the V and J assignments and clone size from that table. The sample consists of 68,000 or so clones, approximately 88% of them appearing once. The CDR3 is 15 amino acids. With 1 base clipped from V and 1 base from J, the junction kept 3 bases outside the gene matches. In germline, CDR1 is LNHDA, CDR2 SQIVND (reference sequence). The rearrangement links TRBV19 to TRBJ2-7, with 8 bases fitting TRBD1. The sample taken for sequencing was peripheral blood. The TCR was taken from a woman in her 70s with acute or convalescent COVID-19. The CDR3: CASSIGTGSSYEQYF. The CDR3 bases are TGTGCCAGTAGTATAGGGACAGGGAGTTCCTACGAGCAGTACTTC.